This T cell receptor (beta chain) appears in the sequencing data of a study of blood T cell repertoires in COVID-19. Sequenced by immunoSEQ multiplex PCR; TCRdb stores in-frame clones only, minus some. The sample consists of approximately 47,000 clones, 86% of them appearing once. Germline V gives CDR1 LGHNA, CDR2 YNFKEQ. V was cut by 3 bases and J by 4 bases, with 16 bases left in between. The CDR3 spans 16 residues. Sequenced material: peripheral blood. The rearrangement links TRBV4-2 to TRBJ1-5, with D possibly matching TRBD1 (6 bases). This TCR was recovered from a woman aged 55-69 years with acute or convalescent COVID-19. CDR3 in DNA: TGTGCCAGCAGCCACGGAACAGGGTTTGGGAATCAGCCCCAGCATTTT. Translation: CASSHGTGFGNQPQHF.